In its sample, the clone carrying this TCR beta chain is medium-sized. Its antigen is undetermined. The data are from a study of neurological immune-mediated disorders. Study-wide results and limits: Neither clinical nor MRI features were found to be associated with the multiple sclerosis repertoire cluster.

V shed 3 bases and J 0 bases; nucleotides not matched to a gene: 7. The CDR3 covers 15 residues. Per germline, CDR1 DFQATT and CDR2 SNEGSKA (reference sequence). cDNA synthesis was performed by 5'RACE with 10-nucleotide random UMIs. The output of every sequencing run, over 190 million TCR-beta sequences, came from 15-18 subjects. TCRdb reprocessed the 5' RACE reads with MiXCR, giving one entry per CDR3 protein. Among approximately 70,000 distinct CDR3 sequences listed, 4.8% were seen once. Sequencing was done on a sample of PBMCs. This TCR was sampled from a woman aged 70-85 years with multiple sclerosis. This rearrangement joins TRBV20-1 to TRBJ2-7, with TRBD2 matching 8 bases. CDR3 region: CSASNGLAPSYEQYF. Written as DNA, the CDR3 is TGCAGTGCTAGTAATGGACTAGCACCCTCCTACGAGCAGTACTTC.